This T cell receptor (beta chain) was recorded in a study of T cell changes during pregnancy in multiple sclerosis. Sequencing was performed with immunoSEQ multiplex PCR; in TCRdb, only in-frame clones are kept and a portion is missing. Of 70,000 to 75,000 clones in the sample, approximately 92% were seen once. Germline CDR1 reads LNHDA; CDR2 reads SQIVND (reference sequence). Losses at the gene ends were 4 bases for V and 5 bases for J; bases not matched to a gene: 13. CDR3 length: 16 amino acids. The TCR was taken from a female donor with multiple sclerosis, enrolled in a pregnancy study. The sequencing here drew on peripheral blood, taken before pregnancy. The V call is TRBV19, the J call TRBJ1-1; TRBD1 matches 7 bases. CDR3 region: CASSRGQLGGGTEAFF. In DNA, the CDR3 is TGTGCCAGTAGTAGGGGACAGCTGGGCGGAGGGACTGAAGCTTTCTTT.